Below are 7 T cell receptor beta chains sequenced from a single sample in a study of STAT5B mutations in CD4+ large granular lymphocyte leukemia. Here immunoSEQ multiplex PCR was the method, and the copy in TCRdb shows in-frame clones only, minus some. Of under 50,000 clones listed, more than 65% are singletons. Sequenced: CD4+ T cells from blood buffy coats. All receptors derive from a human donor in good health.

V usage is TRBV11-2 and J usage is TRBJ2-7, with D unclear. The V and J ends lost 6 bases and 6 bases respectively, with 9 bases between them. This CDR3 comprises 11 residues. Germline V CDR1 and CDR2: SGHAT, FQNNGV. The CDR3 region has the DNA TGTGCCAGCAGTCCGCAACTCGAGCAGTACTTC. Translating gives CASSPQLEQYF.

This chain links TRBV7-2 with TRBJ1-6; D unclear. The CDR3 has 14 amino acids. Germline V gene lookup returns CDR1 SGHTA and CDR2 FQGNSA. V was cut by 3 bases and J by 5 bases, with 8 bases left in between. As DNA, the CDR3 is TGTGCCAGCAGCTTTAGCATCAATAATTCACCCCTCCACTTT. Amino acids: CASSFSINNSPLHF.

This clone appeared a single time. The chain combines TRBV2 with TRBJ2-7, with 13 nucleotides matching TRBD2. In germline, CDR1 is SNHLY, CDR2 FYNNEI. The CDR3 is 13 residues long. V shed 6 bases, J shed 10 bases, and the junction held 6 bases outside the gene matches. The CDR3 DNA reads TGTGCCAGCAGGGTTGGACTAGCGGGAGCTCAGTACTTC. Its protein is CASRVGLAGAQYF. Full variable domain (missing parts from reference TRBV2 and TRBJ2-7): EPEVTQTPSHQVTQMGQEVILRCVPISNHLYFYWYRQILGQKVEFLVSFYNNEISEKSEIFDDQFSVERPDGSNFTLKIRSTKLEDSAMYFCASRVGLAGAQYFGPGTRLTVT.

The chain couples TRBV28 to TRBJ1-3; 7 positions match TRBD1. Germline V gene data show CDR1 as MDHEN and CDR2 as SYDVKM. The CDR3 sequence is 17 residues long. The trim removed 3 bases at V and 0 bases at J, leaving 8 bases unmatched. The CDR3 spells CASSFRQGLLSGNTIYF. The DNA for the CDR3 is TGTGCCAGCAGTTTCCGACAGGGACTTCTCTCTGGAAACACCATATATTTT.

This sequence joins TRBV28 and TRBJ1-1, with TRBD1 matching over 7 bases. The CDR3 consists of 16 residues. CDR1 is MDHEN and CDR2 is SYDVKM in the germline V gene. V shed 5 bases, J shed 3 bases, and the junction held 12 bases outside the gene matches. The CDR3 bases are TGTGCCAGCAGTCTCGCCCAACAGGGGTTTGACACTGAAGCTTTCTTT. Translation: CASSLAQQGFDTEAFF.

Written as DNA, the CDR3 is TGTGCCAGCAGCCAAGCTCTAGCGGGAGGGCACTACTCCTACGAGCAGTACTTC. Its protein product is CASSQALAGGHYSYEQYF. The chain uses TRBV4-2 and TRBJ2-7, with 12 bases fitting TRBD2. Trimming took 1 base from V and 0 from J; bases not matched to a gene: 7. The CDR3 loop spans 18 amino acids. Germline CDR1 LGHNA, CDR2 YNFKEQ.

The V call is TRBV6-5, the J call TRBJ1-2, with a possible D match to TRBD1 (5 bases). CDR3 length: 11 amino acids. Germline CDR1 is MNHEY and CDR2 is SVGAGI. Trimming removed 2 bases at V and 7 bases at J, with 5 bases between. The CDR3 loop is CASSYRGGYTF. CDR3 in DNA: TGTGCCAGCAGTTACAGGGGTGGCTACACCTTC.